The clone carrying this T cell receptor (beta chain) was recorded at least ten times. Its antigen is not known. These data come from a study of spatial heterogeneity in lung cancer. Study-wide results and limits: Relative to follow-up, resection was when ubiquitous expanded tumor TCRs appeared more in blood.

Every TCR cDNA molecule carried a tag that served as a unique molecular identifier. TCRdb passed the 5' RACE reads through MiXCR, listing each CDR3 protein once. The top ten hold approximately 17% of the sample, which has about 120,000 distinct CDR3 sequences, over 9% seen once. Germline-derived CDR1 and CDR2 are DFQATT and SNEGSKA (reference sequence). This CDR3 has 13 residues. The V segment lost 4 bases and the J segment 4 bases; nucleotides outside the gene matches: 6. As for time point: blood at routine non-recurrence follow-up after resection. The authors sequenced whole RNA from tumor, nontumor lung or frozen PBMC without sorting.

This specimen consisted of PBMCs, obtained at follow-up. The V gene is TRBV20-1, the J gene TRBJ1-2; 7 bases line up with TRBD1. The source is a male donor with early-stage non-small cell lung cancer. The CDR3 DNA follows: TGCAGTGCTAAAAGGGGGCGAGGCTATGGCTACACCTTC. As protein: CSAKRGRGYGYTF.